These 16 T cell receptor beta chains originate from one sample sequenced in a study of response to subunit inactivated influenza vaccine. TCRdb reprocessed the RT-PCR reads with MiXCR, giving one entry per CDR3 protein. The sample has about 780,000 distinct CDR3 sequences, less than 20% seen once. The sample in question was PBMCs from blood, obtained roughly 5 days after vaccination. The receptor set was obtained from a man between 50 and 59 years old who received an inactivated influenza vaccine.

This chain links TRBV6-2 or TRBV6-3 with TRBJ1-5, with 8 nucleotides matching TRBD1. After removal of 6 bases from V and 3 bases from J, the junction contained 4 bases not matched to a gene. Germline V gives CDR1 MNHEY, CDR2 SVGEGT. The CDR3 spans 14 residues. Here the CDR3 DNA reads TGTGCCAGCAGATGGACAGGGTCCAATCAGCCCCAGCATTTT. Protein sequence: CASRWTGSNQPQHF.

The CDR3 bases are TGTGCCAGCAGTACCCGGTACACTGAAGCTTTCTTT. Encoded protein: CASSTRYTEAFF. The V gene is TRBV12-3 or TRBV12-4, the J gene TRBJ1-1; D ambiguous. CDR3 length: 12 amino acids. Trimming removed 5 bases at V and 3 bases at J, with 7 bases between.

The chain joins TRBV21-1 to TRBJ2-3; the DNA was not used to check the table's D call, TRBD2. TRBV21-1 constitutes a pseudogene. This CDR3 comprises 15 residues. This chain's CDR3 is CASRGLAGSPDTQYF. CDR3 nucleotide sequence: TGTGCCAGCAGGGGACTAGCGGGAAGCCCAGATACGCAGTATTTT.

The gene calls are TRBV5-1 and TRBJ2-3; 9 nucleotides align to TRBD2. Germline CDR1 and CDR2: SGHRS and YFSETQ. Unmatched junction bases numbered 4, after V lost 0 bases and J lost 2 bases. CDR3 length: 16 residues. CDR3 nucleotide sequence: TGCGCCAGCAGCTTGGGGGCTAGCGGGAACACAGATACGCAGTATTTT. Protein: CASSLGASGNTDTQYF.

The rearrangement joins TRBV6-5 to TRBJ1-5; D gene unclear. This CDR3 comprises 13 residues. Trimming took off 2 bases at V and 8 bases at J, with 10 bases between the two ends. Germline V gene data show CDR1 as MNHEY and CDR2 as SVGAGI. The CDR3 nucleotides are TGTGCCAGCAGTTACACTCTCGAGGAGCCCCAGCATTTT. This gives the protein CASSYTLEEPQHF.

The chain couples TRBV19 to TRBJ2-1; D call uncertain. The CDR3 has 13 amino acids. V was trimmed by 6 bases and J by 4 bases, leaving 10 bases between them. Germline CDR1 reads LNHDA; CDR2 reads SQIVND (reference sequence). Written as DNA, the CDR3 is TGTGCCAGTAGCGTCATCATATACAATGAGCAGTTCTTC. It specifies CASSVIIYNEQFF.

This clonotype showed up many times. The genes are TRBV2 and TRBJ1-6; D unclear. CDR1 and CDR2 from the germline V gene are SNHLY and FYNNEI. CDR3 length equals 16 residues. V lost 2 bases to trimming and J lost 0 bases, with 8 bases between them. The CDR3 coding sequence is TGTGCCAGCAGTGAACTGGGCAGCTCCTATAATTCACCCCTCCACTTT. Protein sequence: CASSELGSSYNSPLHF.

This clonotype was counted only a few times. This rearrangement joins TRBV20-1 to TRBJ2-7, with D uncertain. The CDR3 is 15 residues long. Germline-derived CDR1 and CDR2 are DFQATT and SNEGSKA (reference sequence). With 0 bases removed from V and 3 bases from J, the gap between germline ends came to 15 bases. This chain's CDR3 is CSARDRNSNLYEQYF. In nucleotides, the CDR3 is TGCAGTGCTAGAGATCGAAACAGCAACCTCTACGAGCAGTACTTC.

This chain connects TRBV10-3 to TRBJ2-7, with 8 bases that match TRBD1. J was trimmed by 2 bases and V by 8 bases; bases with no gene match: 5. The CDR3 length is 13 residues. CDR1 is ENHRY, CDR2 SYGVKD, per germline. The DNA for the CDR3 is TGTGCCATCGGGGACAGGCCGACCTACGAGCAGTACTTC. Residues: CAIGDRPTYEQYF.

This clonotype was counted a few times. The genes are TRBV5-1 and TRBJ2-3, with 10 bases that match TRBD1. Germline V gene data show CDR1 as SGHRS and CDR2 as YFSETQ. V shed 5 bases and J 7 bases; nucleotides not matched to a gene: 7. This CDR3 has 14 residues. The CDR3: CASSPRQGAYTQYF. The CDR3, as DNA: TGCGCCAGCAGTCCCCGACAGGGGGCATATACGCAGTATTTT.

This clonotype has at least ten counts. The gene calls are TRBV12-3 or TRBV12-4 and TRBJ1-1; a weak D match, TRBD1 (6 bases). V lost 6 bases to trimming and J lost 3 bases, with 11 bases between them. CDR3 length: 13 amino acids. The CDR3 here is CASRGTGYTEAFF. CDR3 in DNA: TGTGCCAGCAGAGGTACAGGGTACACTGAAGCTTTCTTT.

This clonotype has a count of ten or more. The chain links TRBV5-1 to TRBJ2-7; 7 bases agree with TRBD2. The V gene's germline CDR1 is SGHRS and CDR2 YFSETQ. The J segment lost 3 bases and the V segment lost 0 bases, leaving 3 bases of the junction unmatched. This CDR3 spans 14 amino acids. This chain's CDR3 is CASSLESGVYEQYF. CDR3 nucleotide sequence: TGCGCCAGCAGCTTGGAAAGCGGGGTCTACGAGCAGTACTTC.

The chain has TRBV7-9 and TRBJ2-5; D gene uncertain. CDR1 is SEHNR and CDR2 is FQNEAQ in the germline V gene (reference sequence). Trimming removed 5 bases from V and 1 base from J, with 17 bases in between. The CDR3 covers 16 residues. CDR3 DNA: TGTGCCAGCAGCAACGCATTGGGGTTGGGCCAAGAGACCCAGTACTTC. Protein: CASSNALGLGQETQYF.

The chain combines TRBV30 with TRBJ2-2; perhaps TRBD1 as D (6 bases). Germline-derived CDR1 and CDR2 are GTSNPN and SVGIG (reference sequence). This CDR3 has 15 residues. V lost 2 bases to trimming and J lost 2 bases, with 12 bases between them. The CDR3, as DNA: TGTGCCTGGAGTAGCTGGGACATAAACACCGGGGAGCTGTTTTTT. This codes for CAWSSWDINTGELFF.

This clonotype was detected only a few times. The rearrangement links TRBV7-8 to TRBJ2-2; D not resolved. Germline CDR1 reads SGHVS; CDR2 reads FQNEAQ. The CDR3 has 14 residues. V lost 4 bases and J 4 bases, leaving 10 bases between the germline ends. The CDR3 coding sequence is TGTGCCAGCAGCTCCTCCCGTGTCACCGGGGAGCTGTTTTTT. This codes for CASSSSRVTGELFF.

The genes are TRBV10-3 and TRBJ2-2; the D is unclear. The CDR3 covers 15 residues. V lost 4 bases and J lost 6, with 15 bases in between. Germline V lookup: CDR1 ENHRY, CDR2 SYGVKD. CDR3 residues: CAISGSTDSAGELFF. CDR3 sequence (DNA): TGTGCCATCAGTGGCTCTACTGACTCCGCCGGGGAGCTGTTTTTT.